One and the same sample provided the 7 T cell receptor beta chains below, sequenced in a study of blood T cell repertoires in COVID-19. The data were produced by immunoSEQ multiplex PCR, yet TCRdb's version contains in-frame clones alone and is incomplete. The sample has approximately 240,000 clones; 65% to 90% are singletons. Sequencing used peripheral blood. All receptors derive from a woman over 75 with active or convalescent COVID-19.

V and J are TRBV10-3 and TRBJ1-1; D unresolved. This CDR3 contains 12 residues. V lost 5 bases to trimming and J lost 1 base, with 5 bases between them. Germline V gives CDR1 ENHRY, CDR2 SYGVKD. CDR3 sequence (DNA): TGTGCCATCAGTACTGCGAACACTGAAGCTTTCTTT. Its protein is CAISTANTEAFF.

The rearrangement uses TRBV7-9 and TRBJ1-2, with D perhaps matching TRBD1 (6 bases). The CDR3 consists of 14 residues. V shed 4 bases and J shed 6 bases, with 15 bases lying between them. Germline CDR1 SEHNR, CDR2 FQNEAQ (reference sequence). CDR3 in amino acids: CASSWSDRADGYTF. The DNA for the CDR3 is TGTGCCAGCAGCTGGTCGGACAGAGCGGATGGCTACACCTTC.

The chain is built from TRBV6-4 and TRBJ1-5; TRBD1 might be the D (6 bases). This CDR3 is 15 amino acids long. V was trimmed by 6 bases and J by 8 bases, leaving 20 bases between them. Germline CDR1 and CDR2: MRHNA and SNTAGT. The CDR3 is CASSPTGFGIEPQHF. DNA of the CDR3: TGTGCCAGCAGCCCCACAGGGTTTGGAATCGAGCCCCAGCATTTT.

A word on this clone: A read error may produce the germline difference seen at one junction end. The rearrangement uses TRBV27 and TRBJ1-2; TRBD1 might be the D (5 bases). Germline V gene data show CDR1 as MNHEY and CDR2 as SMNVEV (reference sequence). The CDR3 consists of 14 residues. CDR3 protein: CASSSSTANHGYTF. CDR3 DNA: TGTGCCAGCAGTTCCTCGACAGCTAACCATGGCTACACCTTC.

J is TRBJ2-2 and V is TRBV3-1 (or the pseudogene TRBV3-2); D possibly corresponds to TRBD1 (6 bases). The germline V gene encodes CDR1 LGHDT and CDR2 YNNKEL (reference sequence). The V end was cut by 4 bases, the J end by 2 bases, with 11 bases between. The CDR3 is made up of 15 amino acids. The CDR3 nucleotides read TGTGCCAGCAGCCCCATGGGGGCAAACACCGGGGAGCTGTTTTTT. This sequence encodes CASSPMGANTGELFF.

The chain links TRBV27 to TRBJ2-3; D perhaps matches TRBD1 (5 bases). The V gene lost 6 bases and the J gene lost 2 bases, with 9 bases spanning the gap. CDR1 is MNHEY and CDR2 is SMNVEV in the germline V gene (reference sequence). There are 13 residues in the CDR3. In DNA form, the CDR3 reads TGTGCCAGCAGGGGGCGGTTCACAGATACGCAGTATTTT. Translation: CASRGRFTDTQYF.

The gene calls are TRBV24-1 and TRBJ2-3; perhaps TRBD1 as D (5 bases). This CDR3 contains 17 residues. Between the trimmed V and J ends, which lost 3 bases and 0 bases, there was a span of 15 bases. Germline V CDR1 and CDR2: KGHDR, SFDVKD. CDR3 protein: CATSDRWGQGSTDTQYF. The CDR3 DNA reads TGTGCCACCAGTGATAGGTGGGGCCAGGGAAGCACAGATACGCAGTATTTT.